The 15 T cell receptor beta chains below all came from one sample that was sequenced in a study of blood T cell repertoires in COVID-19. Here immunoSEQ multiplex PCR was the method, and the copy in TCRdb shows in-frame clones only, minus some. The sample shows about 150,000 clones, around 87% of them seen only once. Specimen: peripheral blood. These receptor sequences come from a woman aged 40 to 50 with acute or convalescent COVID-19.

This chain uses TRBV9 with TRBJ1-1; a possible D gene is TRBD1 (6 bases). Germline V gene lookup returns CDR1 SGDLS and CDR2 YYNGEE. The germline V and J ends were trimmed by 3 bases and 3 bases, with 12 bases remaining between them. CDR3 length: 14 amino acids. This chain's CDR3 is CASSGTERHTEAFF. The DNA for the CDR3 is TGTGCCAGCAGCGGGACAGAACGTCACACTGAAGCTTTCTTT.

The chain uses TRBV29-1 and TRBJ1-2; 7 nucleotides match TRBD1. CDR1 is SQVTM and CDR2 is ANQGSEA in the germline V gene. This CDR3 spans 13 amino acids. The trim removed 5 bases at V and 6 bases at J, leaving 9 bases unmatched. The DNA for the CDR3 is TGCAGCGTTTGGACAGGTAGCGCCGATGGCTACACCTTC. It is translated as CSVWTGSADGYTF.

The rearrangement uses TRBV2 and TRBJ2-2; TRBD2 aligns across 7 bases. This CDR3 contains 16 residues. The germline CDR1 and CDR2 sequences are SNHLY and FYNNEI. Germline trimming cut 5 bases from V and 4 bases from J; bases unmatched to any gene: 10. As DNA, the CDR3 is TGTGCCAGCAGTCCGGACGCGGGAGCTAGCACCGGGGAGCTGTTTTTT. As protein: CASSPDAGASTGELFF.

The CDR3 sequence: CASSSGGWTDTQYF. The CDR3 DNA sequence: TGTGCCAGCAGTAGCGGGGGGTGGACAGATACGCAGTATTTT. The V gene is TRBV7-3, the J gene TRBJ2-3, with 10 nucleotides matching TRBD2. The CDR3 covers 14 residues. Germline V gives CDR1 SGHTA, CDR2 FQGTGA. Trimming at V came to 6 bases and at J to 3 bases, leaving 3 bases not matched to a gene.

The chain combines TRBV18 with TRBJ1-6; TRBD1 matches at 9 bases. The CDR3 length is 16 residues. Germline CDR1 KGHSH, CDR2 LQKENI. The V and J ends lost 1 base and 9 bases, in that order; junction bases with no gene match: 7. The CDR3 coding sequence is TGTGCCAGCTCACCACGAACCGGGACAGGGCTTTCACCCCTCCACTTT. It encodes CASSPRTGTGLSPLHF.

The chain recombines TRBV12-3 or TRBV12-4 with TRBJ2-7, with D perhaps TRBD2 (7 bases). Deletions cut 3 bases from V and 7 bases from J, with 13 bases between. This CDR3 has 13 residues. DNA of the CDR3: TGTGCCAGCAGTTTTTCGGGGGGCTGGGAGCAGTACTTC. This codes for CASSFSGGWEQYF.

This chain uses TRBV27 with TRBJ1-1; D perhaps matches TRBD1 (6 bases). V shed 0 bases and J shed 8 bases, with 22 bases lying between them. CDR1 MNHEY and CDR2 SMNVEV come from the germline V gene (reference sequence). The CDR3 is made up of 17 amino acids. The chain's CDR3 is CASSLSPGVVQGREAFF. CDR3 nucleotide sequence: TGTGCCAGCAGTTTATCGCCCGGGGTCGTACAGGGAAGGGAAGCTTTCTTT.

This chain joins TRBV21-1 and TRBJ1-2. TRBV21-1 is designated a pseudogene. The CDR3 contains 10 residues. Written as DNA, the CDR3 is TGTGCCAGCACCCCTAACGGCTACACCTTC. Its protein product is CASTPNGYTF.

This clone appeared a single time. The V gene is TRBV5-1, the J gene TRBJ2-7, with TRBD1 as a possible D gene (6 bases). V was trimmed by 4 bases and J by 13 bases, leaving 18 bases between them. The CDR3 sequence is 12 residues long. CDR1 is SGHRS, CDR2 YFSETQ, per germline. This CDR3 is CASSGNRDAFYF. The DNA of the CDR3 is TGCGCCAGCAGCGGGAACAGGGACGCTTTTTACTTC.

The sample holds one count of this clone. This rearrangement joins TRBV5-1 to TRBJ1-4; 7 bases are shared with TRBD1. The germline V gene encodes CDR1 SGHRS and CDR2 YFSETQ. The CDR3 is 16 amino acids. V shed 4 bases and J 1 base; nucleotides not matched to a gene: 7. The CDR3 DNA is TGCGCCAGCAGCAAGAGTTACAGGGGAACTAATGAAAAACTGTTTTTT. Translated: CASSKSYRGTNEKLFF.

V is TRBV29-1 and J is TRBJ2-3; 10 bases map to TRBD1. The J segment lost 4 bases and the V segment lost 4 bases, leaving 5 bases of the junction unmatched. Germline-derived CDR1 and CDR2 are SQVTM and ANQGSEA. CDR3 length: 14 residues. The CDR3 nucleotides are TGCAGCGTTGGGGGGGGACAGGGGCCAGATACGCAGTATTTT. Translated, it gives CSVGGGQGPDTQYF.

The chain recombines TRBV27 with TRBJ1-1, with D unresolved. The CDR3 totals 15 residues. CDR1 MNHEY and CDR2 SMNVEV come from the germline V gene (reference sequence). V was shortened by 2 bases and J by 6 bases, with 16 bases between the two germline ends. The CDR3 is CASSLLGGRGAEAFF. The DNA of the CDR3 is TGTGCCAGCAGTTTACTCGGCGGGCGCGGCGCTGAAGCTTTCTTT.

This chain connects TRBV2 to TRBJ1-2, with 9 positions matching TRBD1. CDR1 is SNHLY and CDR2 is FYNNEI in the germline V gene. V gave up 6 bases and J gave up 4 bases; unmatched junction bases: 9. This CDR3 is built from 15 residues. CDR3 DNA: TGTGCCAGCAGAACCGGGACAGGGACGAGCTATGGCTACACCTTC. Translating gives CASRTGTGTSYGYTF. The full variable domain, in which reference TRBV2 and TRBJ1-2 provide the parts outside the CDR3, is EPEVTQTPSHQVTQMGQEVILRCVPISNHLYFYWYRQILGQKVEFLVSFYNNEISEKSEIFDDQFSVERPDGSNFTLKIRSTKLEDSAMYFCASRTGTGTSYGYTFGSGTRLTVV.

The genes are TRBV6-6 and TRBJ1-5; TRBD1 might be the D (6 bases). Deletions cut 10 bases from V and 0 bases from J, with 19 bases between. The germline CDR1 and CDR2 sequences are MNHNY and SVGAGI (reference sequence). This CDR3 spans 16 amino acids. The CDR3 DNA follows: TGTGCCAAACCTCCAGGGGCCCCCGATAGCAATCAGCCCCAGCATTTT. It codes for CAKPPGAPDSNQPQHF.

The sample holds a few counts of this clone. The chain joins TRBV11-3 to TRBJ2-1, with 8 bases lining up with TRBD2. The CDR3 length is 15 residues. V was pared by 1 base and J by 5 bases, with 4 bases of the junction left unmatched. Germline-derived CDR1 and CDR2 are SGHNT and YENEEA. CDR3 region: CASSLGAGGDNEQFF. As DNA, the CDR3 is TGTGCCAGCAGCTTAGGTGCGGGAGGAGACAATGAGCAGTTCTTC.